Listed below are T cell receptor beta chains from one sample, sequenced in a study of vaccination effects on CD4 cells after COVID-19. The assay was immunoSEQ multiplex PCR, and TCRdb's table has in-frame clones only and misses some. The repertoire holds 35,000 to 55,000 clones, with 76% as singletons. These receptors' antigens are unknown. Sequences were derived from CD4+ T cells from PBMCs cultured without peptide, sampled after COVID-19 vaccination. These TCRs come from a human donor who had a prior SARS-CoV-2 infection. Both conserved end residues are part of each CDR3. The D gene is left open where the match is weak. Rows may omit the clone size; those that give it use once, few, many or a size class.

J gene	V gene	D gene	clone size	CDR3 protein	CDR3 DNA
TRBJ2-1	TRBV9	-	few	CASSFSPSSYNEQFF	TGTGCCAGCAGCTTCTCACCGAGCTCCTACAATGAGCAGTTCTTC
TRBJ2-7	TRBV7-8	-	-	CASSWRSRDGHEQYF	TGTGCCAGCAGCTGGAGGTCCCGGGACGGTCACGAGCAGTACTTC
TRBJ2-1	TRBV11-3	TRBD1	-	CASSHRDRAYNEQFF	TGTGCCAGCAGCCACCGGGACAGGGCCTACAATGAGCAGTTCTTC
TRBJ1-1	TRBV11-2	-	few	CASSLDWVGSNTEAFF	TGTGCCAGCAGCTTAGACTGGGTTGGCAGTAACACTGAAGCTTTCTTT
TRBJ2-5	TRBV5-1	-	-	CASSLEGGETQYF	TGCGCCAGCAGCTTGGAGGGCGGAGAGACCCAGTACTTC
TRBJ1-2	TRBV6-6	-	few	CASSYGGDYGYTF	TGTGCCAGCAGTTATGGCGGTGACTATGGCTACACCTTC
TRBJ2-5	TRBV11-3	-	-	CASSVPAWGEETQYF	TGTGCCAGCAGCGTTCCAGCCTGGGGGGAAGAGACCCAGTACTTC
TRBJ2-1	TRBV11-3	-	-	CASSFYSLDNNEQFF	TGTGCCAGCAGCTTTTACAGCCTCGATAACAATGAGCAGTTCTTC
TRBJ1-2	TRBV5-4	TRBD1	-	CASSDRQGANYGYTF	TGTGCCAGCAGCGATCGACAGGGAGCTAACTATGGCTACACCTTC
TRBJ1-2	TRBV5-1	-	-	CASSPRDNYGYTF	TGCGCCAGCAGCCCCCGGGACAACTATGGCTACACCTTC
TRBJ2-7	TRBV7-8	TRBD1	-	CASSPRQGGEQYF	TGTGCCAGCAGCCCCCGACAGGGGGGTGAGCAGTACTTC
TRBJ1-2	TRBV30	-	-	CAWSTVPGYGYTF	TGTGCCTGGAGCACAGTACCTGGCTATGGCTACACCTTC
TRBJ2-7	TRBV2	-	-	CASSSTGYEQYF	TGTGCCAGCAGTAGCACAGGTTACGAGCAGTACTTC
TRBJ2-1	TRBV5-8	-	-	CASSQYNEQFF	TGTGCCAGCAGCCAATACAATGAGCAGTTCTTC
TRBJ2-2	TRBV2	TRBD2	-	CASGGALGGLAGAGTGELFF	TGTGCCAGCGGGGGCGCGCTTGGGGGACTAGCGGGAGCGGGGACCGGGGAGCTGTTTTTT
TRBJ2-7	TRBV12-5	-	few	CASCPNPGEQYF	TGTGCTAGTTGCCCAAACCCCGGCGAGCAGTACTTC
TRBJ2-1	TRBV19	TRBD2	-	CASSVRRAGGTSGRSEQFF	TGTGCCAGTAGTGTCAGGAGGGCTGGAGGGACTAGCGGGAGAAGTGAGCAGTTCTTC
TRBJ2-3	TRBV5-1	TRBD2	-	CASSARLAGLDTQYF	TGCGCCAGCAGCGCCCGACTAGCGGGACTCGATACGCAGTATTTT
TRBJ1-5	TRBV7-9	TRBD1	few	CASSSQGGNQPQHF	TGTGCCAGCAGCTCTCAGGGGGGAAATCAGCCCCAGCATTTT
TRBJ2-1	TRBV5-5	TRBD1	-	CASRVLRDRHYNEQFF	TGTGCCAGCAGGGTGCTCCGGGACAGGCACTACAATGAGCAGTTCTTC
TRBJ2-5	TRBV10-1	TRBD1	-	CASPGPRTGNQETQYF	TGCGCCAGCCCGGGTCCCAGGACAGGGAACCAAGAGACCCAGTACTTC
TRBJ2-3	TRBV5-4	TRBD2	-	CASSLTSGTDTQYF	TGTGCCAGCAGCCTGACTAGCGGGACAGATACGCAGTATTTT
TRBJ1-2	TRBV6-6	-	-	CASNSRGVGGYGYTF	TGTGCCAGCAACTCGAGGGGAGTAGGTGGCTATGGCTACACCTTC
TRBJ1-4	TRBV15	-	-	CATSRAGNEKLFF	TGTGCCACCAGCAGGGCGGGTAATGAAAAACTGTTTTTT
TRBJ1-5	TRBV27	TRBD1	once	CASSYAWAGGFHEPQHF	TGTGCCAGCAGTTACGCCTGGGCAGGGGGCTTCCATGAGCCCCAGCATTTT
TRBJ1-2	TRBV7-2	TRBD1	-	CASRTQGNYGYTF	TGTGCCAGCAGAACACAGGGGAACTATGGCTACACCTTC
TRBJ2-7	TRBV7-2	-	few	CASSPDARGGSEQYF	TGTGCCAGCAGCCCTGATGCCCGGGGTGGATCCGAGCAGTACTTC
TRBJ1-4	TRBV4-1	TRBD1	-	CASSPLSGGDFEKLFF	TGCGCCAGCAGCCCCCTATCAGGGGGCGATTTTGAAAAACTGTTTTTT